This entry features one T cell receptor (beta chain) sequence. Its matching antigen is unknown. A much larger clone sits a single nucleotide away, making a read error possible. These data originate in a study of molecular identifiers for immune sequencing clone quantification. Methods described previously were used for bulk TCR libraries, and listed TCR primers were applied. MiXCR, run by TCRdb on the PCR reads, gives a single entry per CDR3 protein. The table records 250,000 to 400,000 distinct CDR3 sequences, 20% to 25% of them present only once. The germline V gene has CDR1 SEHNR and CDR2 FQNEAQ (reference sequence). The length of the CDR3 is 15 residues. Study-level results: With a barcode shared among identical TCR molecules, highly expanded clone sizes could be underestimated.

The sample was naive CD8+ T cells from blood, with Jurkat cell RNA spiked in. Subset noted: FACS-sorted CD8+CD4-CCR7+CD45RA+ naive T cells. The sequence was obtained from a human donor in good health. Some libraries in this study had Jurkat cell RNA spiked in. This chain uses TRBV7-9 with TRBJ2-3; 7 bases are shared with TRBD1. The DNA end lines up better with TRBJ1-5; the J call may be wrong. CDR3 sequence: CASSLAGTGEDTQHF. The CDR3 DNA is TGTGCCAGCAGCTTAGCCGGCACAGGGGAAGATACGCAGCATTTT.